This is a list of T cell receptor beta chains from one sample in a study of blood T cell repertoires in COVID-19. Sequenced by immunoSEQ multiplex PCR; TCRdb stores in-frame clones only, minus some. In the table there are about 250,000 clones, around 82% of which are singletons. Sequenced sample: peripheral blood. The source of these receptors is a man in his forties with active or convalescent COVID-19. The CDR3 runs from the conserved cysteine through the conserved F or W. D genes are given only for firm matches. For some rows the clone size is stated as once, few or many, or as a class when expanded; others skip it.

v_gene: TRBV6-5; d_gene: TRBD1; abundance: .; j_gene: TRBJ1-1; CDR3nt: TGTGCCAGCAGTCCCAGGACAGGGGGCAACACTGAAGCTTTCTTT; CDR3aa: CASSPRTGGNTEAFF
v_gene: TRBV4-1; d_gene: TRBD1; abundance: once; j_gene: TRBJ2-1; CDR3nt: TGCGCCAGCAGCCCGGGGACAGGGATTAGAAATGAGCAGTTCTTC; CDR3aa: CASSPGTGIRNEQFF
v_gene: TRBV27; d_gene: TRBD1; abundance: few; j_gene: TRBJ2-7; CDR3nt: TGTGCCAGCAGTTTATCGCGAACTGGCGTGACAGGGGACTACGAGCAGTACTTC; CDR3aa: CASSLSRTGVTGDYEQYF
v_gene: TRBV6-1; d_gene: TRBD1; abundance: .; j_gene: TRBJ1-2; CDR3nt: TGTGCCAGCAGTGCCCGAAACACAGGGGCGGGGTATGGCTACACCTTC; CDR3aa: CASSARNTGAGYGYTF
v_gene: TRBV6-5; d_gene: .; abundance: .; j_gene: TRBJ1-3; CDR3nt: TGTGCCACCTCAGCGGGTATCTCTGGAAACACCATATATTTT; CDR3aa: CATSAGISGNTIYF
v_gene: TRBV6-2/TRBV6-3; d_gene: TRBD1; abundance: once; j_gene: TRBJ1-1; CDR3nt: TGTGCCAGCAGTTACACATCCGGGACAGGGATCTCGGGGGCTGAAGCTTTCTTT; CDR3aa: CASSYTSGTGISGAEAFF
v_gene: TRBV10-2; d_gene: TRBD2; abundance: .; j_gene: TRBJ2-7; CDR3nt: TGCGCCAGCAGTGACGTTGGCGGGCTAGCGGGAAACTCCTACGAGCAGTACTTC; CDR3aa: CASSDVGGLAGNSYEQYF
v_gene: TRBV7-3; d_gene: .; abundance: once; j_gene: TRBJ2-1; CDR3nt: TGTGCCAGCAGCTTAATGGTGGCGGGACCCTACAATGAGCAGTTCTTC; CDR3aa: CASSLMVAGPYNEQFF
v_gene: TRBV2; d_gene: .; abundance: .; j_gene: TRBJ1-1; CDR3nt: TGTGCCAGCAGTGAGGGCAGGCTGAACACTGAAGCTTTCTTT; CDR3aa: CASSEGRLNTEAFF
v_gene: TRBV7-3; d_gene: .; abundance: .; j_gene: TRBJ1-5; CDR3nt: TGTGCCAGCAGCTTAGGACAGCCTCATCAGCCCCAGCATTTT; CDR3aa: CASSLGQPHQPQHF
v_gene: TRBV4-3; d_gene: TRBD2; abundance: .; j_gene: TRBJ2-2; CDR3nt: TGCGCCAGCAGCCCCTCCCAATACCTAGCGGGGGCCACCGGGGAGCTGTTTTTT; CDR3aa: CASSPSQYLAGATGELFF
v_gene: TRBV3-1/TRBV3-2; d_gene: TRBD2; abundance: once; j_gene: TRBJ2-7; CDR3nt: TGTGCCAGCAGCCCCTGGACTAGCGGGAGTGTTCGCCACGAGCAGTACTTC; CDR3aa: CASSPWTSGSVRHEQYF
v_gene: TRBV30; d_gene: .; abundance: .; j_gene: TRBJ1-4; CDR3nt: TGTGCCTGGAGTAGAGGTGAAAAACTGTTTTTT; CDR3aa: CAWSRGEKLFF
v_gene: TRBV19; d_gene: .; abundance: few; j_gene: TRBJ1-5; CDR3nt: TGTGCCAGTAGCAGACAGGTGAATCAGCCCCAGCATTTT; CDR3aa: CASSRQVNQPQHF
v_gene: TRBV12-3/TRBV12-4; d_gene: TRBD2; abundance: .; j_gene: TRBJ2-5; CDR3nt: TGTGCCAGCAGGACTAGCGGGGCGACCCAGTACTTC; CDR3aa: CASRTSGATQYF
v_gene: TRBV5-8; d_gene: TRBD1; abundance: .; j_gene: TRBJ1-6; CDR3nt: TGTGCCAGCAGCTCAGGACAGGCGCAGTATAATTCACCCCTCCACTTT; CDR3aa: CASSSGQAQYNSPLHF
v_gene: TRBV25-1; d_gene: TRBD2; abundance: .; j_gene: TRBJ2-2; CDR3nt: TGTGCCAGCAGTGAATTCGGGGGGGTTAACACCGGGGAGCTGTTTTTT; CDR3aa: CASSEFGGVNTGELFF
v_gene: TRBV19; d_gene: TRBD2; abundance: .; j_gene: TRBJ2-7; CDR3nt: TGTGCCAGTAGTACCGTTAGCGGGTTCTCCTACGAGCAGTACTTC; CDR3aa: CASSTVSGFSYEQYF
v_gene: TRBV18; d_gene: TRBD1; abundance: once; j_gene: TRBJ1-2; CDR3nt: TGTGCCAGCTCACCCCTCAGGGGGGCGGAAGACGGCTACACCTTC; CDR3aa: CASSPLRGAEDGYTF
v_gene: TRBV7-9; d_gene: TRBD1; abundance: once; j_gene: TRBJ1-5; CDR3nt: TGTGCCAGCAGCTCGGGACAGGGGGCCGAGCAGCCCCAGCATTTT; CDR3aa: CASSSGQGAEQPQHF
v_gene: TRBV24-1; d_gene: .; abundance: .; j_gene: TRBJ2-5; CDR3nt: TGTGCCACCAGCAACCCGGGACTCTCCCAGGAGACCCAGTACTTC; CDR3aa: CATSNPGLSQETQYF
v_gene: TRBV7-7; d_gene: TRBD2; abundance: .; j_gene: TRBJ2-3; CDR3nt: TGTGCTAGCAGCTTAGGTAGCGGGGTGGCAGATACGCAGTATTTT; CDR3aa: CASSLGSGVADTQYF
v_gene: TRBV9; d_gene: .; abundance: .; j_gene: TRBJ2-5; CDR3nt: TGTGCCAGCACCTACCGAGCCCGGGGGTTACCAGAGACCCAGTACTTC; CDR3aa: CASTYRARGLPETQYF
v_gene: TRBV7-6; d_gene: TRBD1; abundance: few; j_gene: TRBJ1-1; CDR3nt: TGTGCCAGCAGCTTAGGGTCAGGGGGCCAAGCTTTCTTT; CDR3aa: CASSLGSGGQAFF
v_gene: TRBV30; d_gene: .; abundance: .; j_gene: TRBJ2-2; CDR3nt: TGTGCCTGGAGGCCACTTGCGAACACCGGGGAGCTGTTTTTT; CDR3aa: CAWRPLANTGELFF
v_gene: TRBV6-5; d_gene: .; abundance: .; j_gene: TRBJ1-4; CDR3nt: TGTGCCAGTAGAGGCGGGACTGAGGGTGAAAAACTGTTTTTT; CDR3aa: CASRGGTEGEKLFF
v_gene: TRBV4-2; d_gene: .; abundance: .; j_gene: TRBJ2-3; CDR3nt: TGTGCCAGCAGCCAAGCCGGGGAGGCTCCTAGCACAGATACGCAGTATTTT; CDR3aa: CASSQAGEAPSTDTQYF
v_gene: TRBV12-3/TRBV12-4; d_gene: .; abundance: .; j_gene: TRBJ2-3; CDR3nt: TGTGCCAGCAGCCAAGCCCATACGCAGTATTTT; CDR3aa: CASSQAHTQYF
v_gene: TRBV12-3/TRBV12-4; d_gene: .; abundance: .; j_gene: TRBJ2-7; CDR3nt: TGTGCCAGCAGTCCCGGCGGGCGCTACGAGCAGTACTTC; CDR3aa: CASSPGGRYEQYF
v_gene: TRBV30; d_gene: .; abundance: .; j_gene: TRBJ1-2; CDR3nt: TGTGCCTGGAACCCTATCTCCGGAGCCCTCTATGGCTACACCTTC; CDR3aa: CAWNPISGALYGYTF
v_gene: TRBV15; d_gene: .; abundance: few; j_gene: TRBJ1-2; CDR3nt: TGTGCCACCAGCAGAGATCAGGGAATCTATGGCTACACCTTC; CDR3aa: CATSRDQGIYGYTF
v_gene: TRBV7-2; d_gene: .; abundance: .; j_gene: TRBJ2-7; CDR3nt: TGTGCCAGCAGCCGCCTTCCGGGACTGACAATCTACGAGCAGTACTTC; CDR3aa: CASSRLPGLTIYEQYF
v_gene: TRBV4-3; d_gene: .; abundance: .; j_gene: TRBJ1-2; CDR3nt: TGCGCCAGCAGCCAAGGGGGGGTCGTCAGCGATGGCTACACCTTC; CDR3aa: CASSQGGVVSDGYTF
v_gene: TRBV24-1; d_gene: TRBD1; abundance: few; j_gene: TRBJ2-7; CDR3nt: TGTGCCACCAGCCCCCCGGACAGGGAATACGAGCAGTACTTC; CDR3aa: CATSPPDREYEQYF
v_gene: TRBV6-5; d_gene: .; abundance: .; j_gene: TRBJ1-3; CDR3nt: TGTGCCAGCAGTTACGACGGGAGCTCTGGAAACACCATATATTTT; CDR3aa: CASSYDGSSGNTIYF
v_gene: TRBV6-5; d_gene: .; abundance: .; j_gene: TRBJ1-5; CDR3nt: TGTGCCAGCAGTCCCCGGGGGGTTTTGTCCCAGCATTTT; CDR3aa: CASSPRGVLSQHF
v_gene: TRBV7-2; d_gene: TRBD2; abundance: .; j_gene: TRBJ2-3; CDR3nt: TGTGCCAGCAGCTCAAAGACTAGCGGCAGGAGCACAGATACGCAGTATTTT; CDR3aa: CASSSKTSGRSTDTQYF